A selection of T cell receptor beta chains follows, all from one sample in a study of T cells in Graves' hyperthyroidism and ophthalmopathy. TCRdb re-called the multiplex PCR reads through MiXCR, storing one row per CDR3 protein. The sample records approximately 640,000 distinct CDR3 sequences, over 40% being singletons. The sequenced material came from peripheral blood or thyroid tissue (not recorded which). These receptor sequences come from an adult man with Graves' disease, either hyperthyroidism or ophthalmopathy (not recorded which). CDR3s include the opening cysteine and the closing phenylalanine or tryptophan. D genes are given only for firm matches. The size field is filled for only some rows; it gives once, few, many or a size class.

v_gene	d_gene	abundance	j_gene	CDR3aa	CDR3nt
TRBV2	-	-	TRBJ1-4	CASSPLDGEKLFF	TGTGCCAGCAGTCCCCTGGACGGTGAAAAACTGTTTTTT
TRBV7-8	TRBD1	-	TRBJ1-2	CASSVEGQGVNYGYTF	TGTGCCAGCAGCGTTGAGGGACAGGGAGTTAACTATGGCTACACCTTC
TRBV29-1	-	many	TRBJ1-5	CSVARVNQPQHF	TGCAGCGTTGCCCGGGTCAATCAGCCCCAGCATTTT
TRBV7-4	TRBD2	-	TRBJ2-5	CASSFEGLGPETQYF	TGTGCCAGCAGCTTTGAGGGACTAGGGCCTGAGACCCAGTACTTC
TRBV29-1	-	many	TRBJ1-2	CSVEEQNYGYTF	TGCAGCGTTGAAGAACAGAACTATGGCTACACCTTC
TRBV2	TRBD1	many	TRBJ1-5	CASREDRVGHQPQHF	TGTGCCAGCAGGGAAGACAGGGTAGGGCATCAGCCCCAGCATTTT
TRBV29-1	TRBD1	-	TRBJ1-1	CSLRGPLNTEAFF	TGCAGCTTGAGGGGGCCCTTGAACACTGAAGCTTTCTTT
TRBV2	TRBD1	-	TRBJ1-3	CWTGYSGNTIYF	TGTTGGACAGGGTACTCTGGAAACACCATATATTTT
TRBV12-3/TRBV12-4	TRBD1	-	TRBJ1-1	CASSYPPRVQGRDTEAFF	TGTGCCAGCAGTTACCCCCCTAGGGTACAGGGGCGAGACACTGAAGCTTTCTTT
TRBV5-1	TRBD2	-	TRBJ2-7	CASSYRLAGYEQYF	TGCGCCAGCAGCTACCGACTAGCGGGATACGAGCAGTACTTC
TRBV20-1	TRBD2	-	TRBJ2-7	CSARSRLAGPYEQYF	TGCAGTGCTAGATCCAGACTAGCGGGACCCTACGAGCAGTACTTC
TRBV6-1	TRBD1	once	TRBJ1-6	CASSDRRRDRDYNSPLHF	TGTGCCAGCAGTGATCGAAGACGGGACAGAGACTATAATTCACCCCTCCACTTT
TRBV6-1	TRBD2	-	TRBJ2-7	CASKVVAGGYEQYF	TGTGCCAGCAAGGTCGTAGCGGGTGGCTACGAGCAGTACTTC
TRBV5-4	-	many	TRBJ1-1	CASSLSSGSTEAFF	TGTGCCAGCAGCTTGTCGTCGGGAAGCACTGAAGCTTTCTTT
TRBV29-1	-	many	TRBJ1-1	CSVREGFEAFF	TGCAGCGTCAGAGAGGGATTTGAAGCTTTCTTT
TRBV2	-	many	TRBJ1-1	CASSVKGMSTEAFF	TGTGCCAGCAGTGTTAAGGGGATGAGCACTGAAGCTTTCTTT
TRBV25-1	-	-	TRBJ1-1	CASSQEVGDNTEAFF	TGTGCCAGCAGCCAAGAGGTTGGGGACAACACTGAAGCTTTCTTT
TRBV29-1	-	-	TRBJ2-2	CSVEIRGSGTGELFF	TGCAGCGTTGAAATCCGCGGATCGGGCACCGGGGAGCTGTTTTTT
TRBV7-8	-	-	TRBJ2-7	CASSLGQTEGTGHEQYF	TGTGCCAGCAGCTTAGGGCAGACCGAGGGCACCGGGCACGAGCAGTACTTC
TRBV5-1	-	few	TRBJ1-6	CASSRPFDNSPLHF	TGCGCCAGCAGCAGGCCCTTTGATAATTCACCCCTCCACTTT
TRBV12-3/TRBV12-4	-	many	TRBJ1-1	CASSWGSEAFF	TGTGCCAGCAGTTGGGGTTCCGAAGCTTTCTTT
TRBV9	-	few	TRBJ2-7	CASKGRSLYEQYF	TGTGCCAGCAAGGGACGGTCGCTATACGAGCAGTACTTC
TRBV7-3	-	-	TRBJ2-2	CASRYGGAPSGELFF	TGTGCCAGCAGGTATGGGGGGGCGCCGAGCGGGGAGCTGTTTTTT
TRBV7-9	TRBD1	-	TRBJ1-4	CASSPNRQGKEQLFF	TGTGCCAGCAGCCCGAATCGACAGGGGAAGGAACAACTGTTTTTT
TRBV15	TRBD1	-	TRBJ1-4	CATSRGGTGSEKLFF	TGTGCCACCAGCAGAGGAGGGACAGGTAGCGAAAAACTGTTTTTT
TRBV19	-	few	TRBJ2-5	CASSNRVSETQYF	TGTGCCAGTAGTAACAGGGTTTCAGAGACCCAGTACTTC
TRBV19	-	few	TRBJ2-2	CASSMGHNTGELFF	TGTGCCAGTAGTATGGGCCACAACACCGGGGAGCTGTTTTTT
TRBV24-1	TRBD2	-	TRBJ2-5	CATSDATSRRSSRETQYF	TGTGCCACCAGTGATGCGACTAGCAGGAGAAGTTCTCGGGAGACCCAGTACTTC
TRBV20-1	-	many	TRBJ2-5	CSARDWGSQETQYF	TGCAGTGCTAGAGATTGGGGCAGCCAAGAGACCCAGTACTTC
TRBV6-5	-	few	TRBJ1-2	CASSYRGSTYYGYTF	TGTGCCAGCAGTTACCGGGGAAGTACCTACTATGGCTACACCTTC
TRBV2	TRBD1	-	TRBJ2-7	CASVEGQAPYEQYF	TGTGCCAGCGTTGAGGGACAGGCACCCTACGAGCAGTACTTC
TRBV2	-	-	TRBJ2-6	CASESSGANVLTF	TGTGCCAGCGAGAGCTCTGGGGCCAACGTCCTGACTTTC
TRBV10-3	TRBD1	many	TRBJ2-7	CAISAAGTGFYEQYF	TGTGCCATCAGTGCAGCCGGGACAGGCTTCTACGAGCAGTACTTC
TRBV7-8	-	-	TRBJ1-5	CASSLVGF	TGTGCCAGCAGCTTAGTCGGCTTT
TRBV6-1	-	-	TRBJ1-5	CASSAREGARTQHF	TGTGCCAGCAGTGCGAGGGAAGGGGCGCGGACCCAGCATTTT
TRBV5-4	-	-	TRBJ2-5	CASSFGSGETQYF	TGTGCCAGCAGCTTCGGCTCGGGAGAGACCCAGTACTTC
TRBV29-1	TRBD1	-	TRBJ2-7	CSVAPGTDYYEQYF	TGCAGCGTAGCCCCCGGGACAGACTACTACGAGCAGTACTTC
TRBV6-4	TRBD1	once	TRBJ1-4	CASSDTAGGRENEKLFF	TGTGCCAGCAGTGACACAGCAGGGGGCCGGGAGAATGAAAAACTGTTTTTT
TRBV28	-	-	TRBJ2-7	CASSGPNYEQYF	TGTGCCAGCAGTGGGCCTAACTACGAGCAGTACTTC
TRBV5-6	-	-	TRBJ1-1	CASRASVGTEAFF	TGTGCCAGCAGGGCCTCAGTTGGCACTGAAGCTTTCTTT
TRBV29-1	-	few	TRBJ1-2	CSVESPRGIDYGYTF	TGCAGCGTTGAATCCCCCAGGGGAATTGACTATGGCTACACCTTC
TRBV2	-	-	TRBJ1-2	CAISEAGTNYGYTF	TGTGCCATCAGTGAAGCTGGGACTAACTATGGCTACACCTTC
TRBV5-1	-	few	TRBJ1-1	CASSPLGGATNTEAFF	TGCGCCAGCAGTCCCCTCGGAGGGGCGACGAACACTGAAGCTTTCTTT
TRBV20-1	TRBD1	-	TRBJ2-5	CSVPTGTETQYF	TGCAGTGTTCCGACAGGGACAGAGACCCAGTACTTC
TRBV29-1	-	-	TRBJ2-5	CSGVADQETQYF	TGCAGCGGGGTAGCGGACCAAGAGACCCAGTACTTC
TRBV29-1	-	-	TRBJ1-1	CSLVRNTEAFF	TGCAGCTTAGTGAGGAACACTGAAGCTTTCTTT
TRBV15	-	-	TRBJ1-4	CATSSRAANEKLFF	TGTGCCACCAGCAGCCGGGCGGCTAATGAAAAACTGTTTTTT
TRBV2	-	many	TRBJ1-4	CASSWTDANEKLFF	TGTGCCAGCAGTTGGACGGACGCTAATGAAAAACTGTTTTTT
TRBV24-1	-	few	TRBJ2-3	CATSDMGNTQYF	TGTGCCACCAGTGATATGGGCAATACGCAGTATTTT
TRBV10-3	-	many	TRBJ1-1	CAISVKDTGANTEAFF	TGTGCCATCAGTGTAAAGGACACCGGGGCGAACACTGAAGCTTTCTTT
TRBV10-3	TRBD2	-	TRBJ2-7	CAISESVLAGGPYYEQYF	TGTGCCATCAGTGAGTCGGTCCTAGCGGGAGGGCCCTACTACGAGCAGTACTTC
TRBV7-2	-	-	TRBJ1-4	CASSVDRRQNEKLFF	TGTGCCAGCAGCGTCGACAGGAGACAAAATGAAAAACTGTTTTTT
TRBV6-5	-	few	TRBJ2-2	CASSDPAGELFF	TGTGCCAGCAGCGACCCTGCCGGGGAGCTGTTTTTT
TRBV5-1	-	few	TRBJ1-1	CASSSDTLNTEAFF	TGCGCCAGCAGCTCTGACACCTTGAACACTGAAGCTTTCTTT
TRBV6-1	-	-	TRBJ1-1	CASRTLTGPNTEAFF	TGTGCCAGCAGGACATTAACAGGGCCCAACACTGAAGCTTTCTTT